This entry features one T cell receptor (beta chain) sequence. Its antigen remains unidentified. Base qualities are not recorded, but no much larger clone differs from it by a single base. For sequencing of the TCRbeta CDR3 region, genomic DNA was extracted from the sorted cells. The immunoSEQ Assay was used to sequence the TCRbeta CDR3 regions. Entries here come from immuneACCESS through TCRdb and include only in-frame sequences with V and J called. Some clones fail to appear in such tables; in the studies checked, an unresolved V gene covers under half of the shortfall, and the cause of the remainder is unknown. For this sample there are under 150,000 clones; 85% to 95% appear just once. The ten most abundant clones make up 0.9% to 1.2% of the sample. The sample is drawn from a study of OX40 agonist ivuxolimab in advanced cancers. In terms of the full investigation: Ivuxolimab was an agonistic, fully human IgG2 monoclonal antibody directed against OX40 (CD134), a costimulatory receptor. Intravenous ivuxolimab was administered to patients every 2 weeks at six dose levels: 0.01, 0.1, 0.3, 1.5, 3 and 10 mg/kg. Of the roughly 51 patients in dose escalation, around 20 had hepatocellular carcinoma, some 15 had melanoma, 9 had renal cell carcinoma and 9 had head and neck cancer. In the dose-escalation cohort, around four fifths of patients were male, and the mean age was around 60 years, with a range of 23 to 79. Patients were allowed to have had prior anti-PD-1, anti-PD-L1 or anti-CTLA-4 therapy, and around 41% of the dose-escalation patients had previously received checkpoint inhibitors. Partial responses occurred in three dose-escalation patients: two with cutaneous melanoma and one with hepatocellular carcinoma. Peripheral TCRbeta sequencing was intended to test whether TCR sequence diversity was altered and clonal T-cell expansion was caused by ivuxolimab. The paper describes the monotherapy dose-escalation part (N of about 57 patients) of the phase I trial of ivuxolimab.

General conclusions and limits of the study: The antigen specificity of the peripheral T cells that underwent clonal expansion was not determined. On average, CD8+ T cells showed more expanded clones than CD4+ T cells after ivuxolimab. In the 0.1-3.0 mg/kg groups, partial responders had among the lowest normalized peripheral clonal expansion, particularly in CD8+ T cells. Low levels of normalized T-cell clonal expansion were also seen in some nonresponding patients. At doses of 0.1 to 3.0 mg/kg, clonal expansion of both CD4+ and CD8+ blood T cells was observed from baseline to week 6.

V loses 3 bases, J loses 3 bases, and the germline ends lie 9 bases apart. The germline V gene supplies CDR1 KGHSH and CDR2 LQKENI. Including cysteine and phenylalanine, the CDR3 has 13 amino acids. The kept DNA is CDR3 alone, 39 bases in frame from the first base. The trial excluded patients who had a history of autoimmune disease or were on systemic immunosuppression. Peripheral blood for TCR sequencing was collected from all dose cohorts at baseline, on cycle 4 day 1, and on cycle 7 day 1. Samples came from an open-label, multicenter, first-in-human phase I dose-escalation trial of ivuxolimab. Adults with locally advanced or metastatic melanoma, renal cell, hepatocellular, or head and neck squamous cell carcinoma were enrolled in the trial. CD4+ and CD8+ T cells were sorted separately from peripheral blood before TCR sequencing.

Rearrangement joined TRBV18 to TRBJ2-7; D gene: possibly TRBD1, on 6 matching bases. The clonotype was recovered from an adult with an advanced solid tumor such as melanoma, head and neck, liver or kidney cancer. The sequencing used CD4+ or CD8+ T cells sorted from blood, collected in a trial of the OX40 agonist ivuxolimab. CDR3 protein: CASSPRTDYEQYF. The nucleotides read TGTGCCAGCTCACCCAGGACAGACTACGAGCAGTACTTC.